This T cell receptor beta chain derives from a study of blood T cell repertoires in COVID-19 (dated by TCRdb to 2018 to 2020). Regarding the research as a whole: Collaborator samples came from the United States, Italy and Spain and covered acute and convalescent phases of COVID-19. The material from the prospective study consisted of cDNA or gDNA derived from T cells, B-cell-depleted T cells, or PBMCs. Deeply sampled blood TCRbeta repertoires from subjects exposed to, actively infected with, or recovered from COVID-19 were included in the dataset. The repertoires were released in a freely available public database meant as a resource for research on the immune response to SARS-CoV-2. Samples came from the ongoing ImmuneRACE study (first 160 participants) plus 1,254 subjects from 6 global collaborators. Nearly every sample came with metadata listing a de-identified subject ID, COVID-19 status, age in years and sex. Where available, HLA class I and class II types were taken from metadata supplied by the sample provider and were not determined by assay-based typing. On the study overall, not on this receptor specifically: How much clinical and demographic metadata was included differed by source and by participant, and the metadata was provided uncurated.

TCRbeta CDR3 regions were amplified from genomic DNA using the immunoSEQ Assay, a bias-controlled multiplex PCR. Under the source paper's analysis protocol: The number of nucleated cells in each sample was estimated by amplification of reference gene primers within the assay. Sequence reads were collapsed and filtered to measure the absolute abundance of every unique TCRbeta CDR3 rearrangement. Productive Simpson clonality was computed per sample as the square root of Simpson's diversity index over productive rearrangements. TCRdb holds this immuneACCESS table with in-frame rearrangements only. Some clones are missing; in checked studies, unresolved V genes explain under half, and the rest has no known cause. The V and J calls and the clone size are those of that table, but D and trimming were determined from the DNA. The sample table shows 200,000 to 250,000 clones, and around 85% are seen once. The top ten constitute approximately 1.2% of the sample.

Participants in the prospective study were aged roughly 18 to 100 years, lived in about two dozen United States geographic areas, and enrolled through a virtual design. In the prospective study, participants were assigned to cohorts based on the clinical history participants reported in a screening survey and a study questionnaire. In the prospective study, mobile phlebotomists collected whole blood, serum and a nasopharyngeal or oropharyngeal swab from each participant. Additional blood draws and questionnaires over an approximately 2-month period could optionally be provided by prospective study participants. Prospective study blood samples were shipped either frozen or at room temperature before DNA extraction. This clone showed up just a few times. Its antigen has not been determined. Per-nucleotide qualities are absent, and no much larger clonotype sits a single base away. The sequenced material came from PBMCs or T cells enriched from blood (not recorded which). This clonotype was sampled from a woman in her forties with acute COVID-19.

The CDR3: CASSGEAHSPNEQFF. The nucleotide sequence is TGTGCCAGTAGTGGGGAGGCCCACTCCCCGAATGAGCAGTTCTTC. The rearranged segments are TRBV19 and TRBJ2-1, with TRBD2 perhaps the D gene, on 6 matching bases. The germline V gene (reference sequence) gives CDR1 as LNHDA and CDR2 as SQIVND. The CDR3 covers 15 residues, taking in both the cysteine and the phenylalanine. Just CDR3 DNA is preserved here, 45 bases in frame from base 1. V gives up 5 bases and J gives up 7 bases, and the segment between their germline ends measures 18 bases.